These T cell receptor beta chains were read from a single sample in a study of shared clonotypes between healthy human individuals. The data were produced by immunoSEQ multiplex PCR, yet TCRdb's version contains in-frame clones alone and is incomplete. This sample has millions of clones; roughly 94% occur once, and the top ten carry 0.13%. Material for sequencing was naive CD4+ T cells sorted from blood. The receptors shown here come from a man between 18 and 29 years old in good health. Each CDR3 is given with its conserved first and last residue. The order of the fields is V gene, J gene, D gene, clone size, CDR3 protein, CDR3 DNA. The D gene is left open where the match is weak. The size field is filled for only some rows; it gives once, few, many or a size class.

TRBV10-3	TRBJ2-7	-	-	CAISESMARVGYEQYF	TGTGCCATCAGTGAGTCGATGGCCAGGGTGGGCTACGAGCAGTACTTC
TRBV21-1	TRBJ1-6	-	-	CASSTLPSGQQFKSPLHF	TGTGCCAGCAGCACTCTCCCCTCGGGACAGCAGTTCAAATCACCCCTCCACTTT
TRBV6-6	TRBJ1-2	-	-	CASSTDSSYTF	TGTGCCAGCAGTACGGACAGTAGCTACACCTTC
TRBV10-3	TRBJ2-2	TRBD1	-	CAISELTGGEAGELFF	TGTGCCATCAGTGAGTTGACAGGGGGCGAGGCCGGGGAGCTGTTTTTT
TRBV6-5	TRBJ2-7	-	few	CASRPDTPGEQYF	TGTGCCAGCAGACCCGACACCCCTGGGGAGCAGTACTTC
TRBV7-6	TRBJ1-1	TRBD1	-	CASRAAGGTEAFF	TGTGCCAGCCGGGCGGCAGGGGGCACTGAAGCTTTCTTT
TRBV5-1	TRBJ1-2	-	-	CASSLSLIMDGYTF	TGCGCCAGCAGCTTGAGTCTGATAATGGATGGCTACACCTTC
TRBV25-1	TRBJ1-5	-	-	CASSGGGTYSNQPQHF	TGTGCCAGCAGTGGGGGGGGCACTTATAGCAATCAGCCCCAGCATTTT
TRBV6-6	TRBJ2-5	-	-	CASTLLLGSQETQYF	TGTGCCAGCACTTTACTCCTGGGTTCCCAAGAGACCCAGTACTTC
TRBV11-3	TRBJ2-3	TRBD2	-	CASSSGLAADTQYF	TGTGCCAGCAGCTCGGGACTAGCGGCAGATACGCAGTATTTT
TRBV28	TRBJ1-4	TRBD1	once	CASSGQGYGNEKLFF	TGTGCCAGCAGCGGACAGGGGTACGGTAATGAAAAACTGTTTTTT
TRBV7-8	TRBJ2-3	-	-	CASSLVADTQYF	TGTGCCAGCAGCTTAGTGGCAGATACGCAGTATTTT
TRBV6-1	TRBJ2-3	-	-	CASSVGGGAADTQYF	TGTGCCAGCAGTGTGGGGGGGGGCGCCGCAGATACGCAGTATTTT
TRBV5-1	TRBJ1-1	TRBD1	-	CASSLGGTGNTEAFF	TGCGCCAGCAGCTTGGGCGGGACAGGAAACACTGAAGCTTTCTTT
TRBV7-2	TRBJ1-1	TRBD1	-	CASRATGGGEAFF	TGTGCCAGCAGGGCTACAGGGGGAGGAGAAGCTTTCTTT
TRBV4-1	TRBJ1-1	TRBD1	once	CASSHAHPDRETLRVKSTEAFF	TGCGCCAGCAGCCATGCCCACCCGGACAGGGAGACTTTGCGCGTCAAGTCCACTGAAGCTTTCTTT
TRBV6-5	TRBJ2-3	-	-	CASSQTGTDTQYF	TGTGCCAGCAGCCAGACAGGCACAGATACGCAGTATTTT
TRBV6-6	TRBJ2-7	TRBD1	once	CASASRGLGEQYF	TGTGCCAGCGCAAGCAGGGGGCTGGGGGAGCAGTACTTC
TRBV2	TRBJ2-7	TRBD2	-	CASRLAGSYEQYF	TGTGCCAGTCGACTAGCGGGGAGCTACGAGCAGTACTTC
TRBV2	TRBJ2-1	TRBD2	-	CASIAGEGNEQFF	TGTGCCAGCATAGCGGGGGAAGGCAATGAGCAGTTCTTC
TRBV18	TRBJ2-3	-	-	CASSPPGFRAGDTQYF	TGTGCCAGCTCACCACCGGGGTTCAGGGCGGGAGATACGCAGTATTTT
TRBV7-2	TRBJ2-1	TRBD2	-	CASSFSGGSYNEQFF	TGTGCCAGCAGCTTTAGCGGGGGGTCCTACAATGAGCAGTTCTTC
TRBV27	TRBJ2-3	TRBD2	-	CASRLAGEGTQYF	TGTGCCAGCAGGCTAGCGGGGGAGGGTACGCAGTATTTT
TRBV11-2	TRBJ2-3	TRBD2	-	CASRTGTSGFTDTQYF	TGTGCCAGCAGGACCGGGACTAGCGGGTTCACAGATACGCAGTATTTT
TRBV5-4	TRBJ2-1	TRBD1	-	CASSWGTEHYEQFF	TGTGCCAGCAGCTGGGGGACAGAGCATTATGAGCAGTTCTTC
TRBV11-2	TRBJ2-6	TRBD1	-	CASSPGTGYGANVLTF	TGTGCCAGCAGCCCCGGGACAGGGTACGGGGCCAACGTCCTGACTTTC
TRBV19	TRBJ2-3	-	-	CASTPGLSTDTQYF	TGTGCCAGTACTCCGGGACTCAGCACAGATACGCAGTATTTT
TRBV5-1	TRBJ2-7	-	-	CASSLEGSYEQYF	TGCGCCAGCAGCTTGGAGGGTTCGTACGAGCAGTACTTC
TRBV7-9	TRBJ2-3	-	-	CASSLRAGADTQYF	TGTGCCAGCAGCCTACGGGCAGGGGCAGATACGCAGTATTTT
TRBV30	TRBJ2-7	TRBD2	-	CAWSSAGGINEQYF	TGTGCCTGGAGTTCTGCGGGAGGTATCAACGAGCAGTACTTC
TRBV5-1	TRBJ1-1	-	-	CASSWGDRRMNTEAFF	TGCGCCAGCAGCTGGGGAGACAGGAGGATGAACACTGAAGCTTTCTTT
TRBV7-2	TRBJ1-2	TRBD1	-	CASSSGQGNYGYTF	TGTGCCAGCAGCAGTGGACAGGGCAACTATGGCTACACCTTC
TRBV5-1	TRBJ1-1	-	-	CASQRGAAGNTEAFF	TGCGCCAGCCAGCGGGGAGCGGCTGGGAACACTGAAGCTTTCTTT
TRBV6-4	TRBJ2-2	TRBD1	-	CASNPTGGGTGELFF	TGTGCCAGCAATCCGACAGGGGGCGGGACCGGGGAGCTGTTTTTT
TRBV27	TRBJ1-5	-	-	CASSPDSVRGLGNQPQHF	TGTGCCAGCAGTCCCGACAGCGTTCGGGGTCTTGGCAATCAGCCCCAGCATTTT
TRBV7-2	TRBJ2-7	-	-	CASSPHYEQYF	TGTGCCAGCAGCCCCCACTACGAGCAGTACTTC
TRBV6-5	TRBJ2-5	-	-	CASSYSISQTQYF	TGTGCCAGCAGTTACTCTATTAGCCAGACCCAGTACTTC
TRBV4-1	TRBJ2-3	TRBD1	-	CASSQVGTGVTTQYF	TGCGCCAGCAGCCAAGTGGGGACAGGGGTAACAACGCAGTATTTT
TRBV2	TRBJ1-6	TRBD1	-	CASSRQGGNSPLHF	TGTGCCAGCAGTCGACAGGGAGGTAATTCACCCCTCCACTTT
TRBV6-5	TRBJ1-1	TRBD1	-	CASSYDRGQNTEAFF	TGTGCCAGCAGCTACGACAGGGGGCAAAATACTGAAGCTTTCTTT
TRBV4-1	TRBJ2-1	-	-	CASSQGPERGSYNEQFF	TGCGCCAGCAGCCAGGGTCCCGAACGGGGGTCCTACAATGAGCAGTTCTTC
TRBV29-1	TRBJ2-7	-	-	CSVEDTVQGEQYF	TGCAGCGTTGAAGATACTGTACAGGGCGAGCAGTACTTC
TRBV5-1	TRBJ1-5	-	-	CASSFDGDFSNQPQHF	TGCGCCAGCAGCTTTGACGGTGACTTTAGCAATCAGCCCCAGCATTTT
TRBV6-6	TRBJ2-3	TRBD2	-	CAIDYGGGERTDTQYF	TGTGCCATTGATTATGGCGGGGGGGAGCGCACAGATACGCAGTATTTT
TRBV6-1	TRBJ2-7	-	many	CASREGGSYEQYF	TGTGCCAGCAGGGAAGGGGGCTCCTACGAGCAGTACTTC